The rows below give T cell receptor beta chains drawn from one sample of a study of blood T cell repertoires in COVID-19. Sequencing used immunoSEQ multiplex PCR; TCRdb keeps in-frame clones, though not all of them. The repertoire holds about 73,000 clones, roughly 87% seen once, with roughly 9% in the top ten. Sequencing used peripheral blood. The receptors here all came from a man older than 75 with acute or convalescent COVID-19. The CDR3 runs from the conserved cysteine through the conserved F or W. Each record gives: CDR3 DNA, CDR3 protein, V gene, clone size, D gene, CDR3 length, J gene. A D gene is named only where the DNA matches it firmly. A clone size is listed for some rows: how often the clone was seen (once, few, many), or a class if it is expanded.

TGTGCCTGGAGCCCGGGGGGTAGGGGCTACACCTTC CAWSPGGRGYTF TRBV30 - - 12 TRBJ1-2
TGCGCCAGCAGTCCTGAAGGGGGGGAGTACGATGAAAAACTGTTTTTT CASSPEGGEYDEKLFF TRBV5-1 - - 16 TRBJ1-4
TGTGCCTGGAGTGTAGGGTCAGGGTGGAATCAGCCCCAGCATTTT CAWSVGSGWNQPQHF TRBV30 - - 15 TRBJ1-5
TGTGCCAGCAGACAGGGACCCGATATCACCGGGGAGCTGTTTTTT CASRQGPDITGELFF TRBV5-4 - - 15 TRBJ2-2
TGCGCCAGCAGCTTGGGACCGGAGGTCAATCAGCCCCAGCATTTT CASSLGPEVNQPQHF TRBV5-1 - - 15 TRBJ1-5
TGTGCCAGCAGCTTAAGCGAGGACGGGACCTACGAGCAGTACTTC CASSLSEDGTYEQYF TRBV21-1 - - 15 TRBJ2-7
TGTGCCAGCAGTGTACTAGCGACAGATACGCAGTATTTT CASSVLATDTQYF TRBV6-4 - TRBD2 13 TRBJ2-3
TGTGCCAGTAGTATCGTGGGGGCTGACACTGAAGCTTTCTTT CASSIVGADTEAFF TRBV19 - - 14 TRBJ1-1
TGTGCCAGTAGTATGAACAGGGCCGAAGAGCAGTACTTC CASSMNRAEEQYF TRBV19 - - 13 TRBJ2-7
TGTGCCAGCAGCTTGCTGTCAGGTGGGAGGACCGGGGAGCTGTTTTTT CASSLLSGGRTGELFF TRBV5-8 - - 16 TRBJ2-2
TGTGCCAGCAAGGGCCCGTCTACAGGGCATGGGGCCAACGTCCTGACTTTC CASKGPSTGHGANVLTF TRBV7-9 - - 17 TRBJ2-6
TGTGCCTCCCGGGGGTTCTGGAGCTCCTATAATTCACCCCTCCACTTT CASRGFWSSYNSPLHF TRBV30 - - 16 TRBJ1-6
TGCGCCAGCAGATTCCGGACAGATGATACGCAGTATTTT CASRFRTDDTQYF TRBV5-1 - - 13 TRBJ2-3
TGTGCCACCCAGACAGGGTTTAGCGGCTACACCTTC CATQTGFSGYTF TRBV6-5 few TRBD1 12 TRBJ1-2
TGTGCCAGCAGCTTGGTTGTCCAGGGCTTAGGCAATCAGCCCCAGCATTTT CASSLVVQGLGNQPQHF TRBV5-5 - - 17 TRBJ1-5
TGTGCCTGGAGTGTAGGGGTTCATGGCTACACCTTC CAWSVGVHGYTF TRBV30 - - 12 TRBJ1-2
TGCGCCAGCAGTGATCTGTCTAGTGCAACTAATGAAAAACTGTTTTTT CASSDLSSATNEKLFF TRBV10-2 - - 16 TRBJ1-4
TGTGCCAGCAGTTATCAGGGGGCCGGATTGGGGGAGCAGTACTTC CASSYQGAGLGEQYF TRBV6-2/TRBV6-3 - TRBD1 15 TRBJ2-7
TGCAGTGCTAGTGGCCACAGGTCCTTCACAGATACGCAGTATTTT CSASGHRSFTDTQYF TRBV20-1 - - 15 TRBJ2-3
TGCGCCAGCAGCCTGATCGGACTAGTCGGTGAGCAGTTCTTC CASSLIGLVGEQFF TRBV5-1 once TRBD2 14 TRBJ2-1
TGTGCCAGCTCACCACCGTCCAGGGGAAATGTTGGCTACACCTTC CASSPPSRGNVGYTF TRBV18 - - 15 TRBJ1-2
TGCAGCGTTGAAGATCGTGTGACAGGGGAGGGGAAAGGCTACACCTTC CSVEDRVTGEGKGYTF TRBV29-1 - TRBD1 16 TRBJ1-2
TGTGCCAGCAGCGACGGAACAGGGGGGCTATACGAGCAGTACTTC CASSDGTGGLYEQYF TRBV9 - TRBD1 15 TRBJ2-7
TGTGCCAGCAGCCGGGGACAGGGGGATGCAACTAATGAAAAACTGTTTTTT CASSRGQGDATNEKLFF TRBV5-8 - TRBD1 17 TRBJ1-4
TGTGCCAGCAGCCAAGAGCAGGGAACTGGAAACACCATATATTTT CASSQEQGTGNTIYF TRBV4-2 - - 15 TRBJ1-3
TGTGCCAGCAGTTACAAGGGGGGAAACACCATATATTTT CASSYKGGNTIYF TRBV6-5 - - 13 TRBJ1-3
TGTGCCAGCAGCCCAGAGGCCACCAGAGAAAAACTGTTTTTT CASSPEATREKLFF TRBV11-2 - - 14 TRBJ1-4